The sequence of this T cell receptor (beta chain) was determined in a study of T cell responses to AZD1222 COVID-19 vaccine. Whole-study findings and limits: Only a handful of AZD1222 recipients tested seropositive at baseline. Within unmutated variant regions lay the reported targets of nearly half of spike-specific TCRs. Repertoires were sampled only after the peak T cell response.

The protocol was immunoSEQ multiplex PCR, while the TCRdb copy is restricted to in-frame clones and leaves out a portion. The table includes about 180,000 clones, around 88% detected once. Germline V gene data show CDR1 as SEHNR and CDR2 as FQNEAQ (reference sequence). The CDR3 sequence is 17 residues long. V was trimmed by 6 bases and J by 2 bases, leaving 21 bases between them. Turning to this clone: Its target is unknown.

The input for sequencing was peripheral blood, taken on day 0 of AZD1222 vaccination. The receptor was isolated from an adult in good health. The chain carries TRBV7-9 and TRBJ2-3, with D possibly being TRBD1 (6 bases). The CDR3 coding sequence is TGTGCCAGCAGTTTCACACCGGGACAACCCGCCACAGATACGCAGTATTTT. This sequence encodes CASSFTPGQPATDTQYF. Drawing the rest from reference TRBV7-9 and TRBJ2-3, the complete variable domain is DTGVSQNPRHKITKRGQNVTFRCDPISEHNRLYWYRQTLGQGPEFLTYFQNEAQLEKSRLLSDRFSAERPKGSFSTLEIQRTEQGDSAMYLCASSFTPGQPATDTQYFGPGTRLTVL.